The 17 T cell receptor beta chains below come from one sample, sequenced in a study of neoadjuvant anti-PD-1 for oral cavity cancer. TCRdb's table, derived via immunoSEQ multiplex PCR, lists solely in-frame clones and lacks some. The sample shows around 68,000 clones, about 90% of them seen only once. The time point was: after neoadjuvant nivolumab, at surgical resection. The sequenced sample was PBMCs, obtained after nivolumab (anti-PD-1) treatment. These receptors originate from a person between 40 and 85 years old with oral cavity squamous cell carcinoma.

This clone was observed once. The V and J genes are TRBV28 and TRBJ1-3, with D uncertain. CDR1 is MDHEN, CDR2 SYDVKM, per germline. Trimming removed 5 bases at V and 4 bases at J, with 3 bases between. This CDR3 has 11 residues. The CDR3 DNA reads TGTGCCAGCAGTCTCGGAAACACCATATATTTT. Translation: CASSLGNTIYF.

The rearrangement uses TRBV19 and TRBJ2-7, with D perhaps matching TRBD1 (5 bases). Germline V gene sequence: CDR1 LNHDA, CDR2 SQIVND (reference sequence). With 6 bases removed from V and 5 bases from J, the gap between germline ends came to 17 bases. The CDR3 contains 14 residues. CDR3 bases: TGTGCCAGTAGAATGACAGCAACCAAGGACGAGCAGTACTTC. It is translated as CASRMTATKDEQYF.

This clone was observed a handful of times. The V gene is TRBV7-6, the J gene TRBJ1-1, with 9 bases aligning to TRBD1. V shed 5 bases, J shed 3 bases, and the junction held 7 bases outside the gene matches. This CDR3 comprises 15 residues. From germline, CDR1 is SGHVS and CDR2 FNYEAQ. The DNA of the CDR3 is TGTGCCAGCAGCGCCCCCCGGACAGGGGACACTGAAGCTTTCTTT. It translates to CASSAPRTGDTEAFF.

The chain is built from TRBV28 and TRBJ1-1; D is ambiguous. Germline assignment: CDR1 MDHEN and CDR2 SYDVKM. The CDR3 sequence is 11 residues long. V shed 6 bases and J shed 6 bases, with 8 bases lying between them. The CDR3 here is CASREIAEAFF. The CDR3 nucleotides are TGTGCCAGCAGGGAAATCGCTGAAGCTTTCTTT. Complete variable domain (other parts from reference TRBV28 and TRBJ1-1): DVKVTQSSRYLVKRTGEKVFLECVQDMDHENMFWYRQDPGLGLRLIYFSYDVKMKEKGDIPEGYSVSREKKERFSLILESASTNQTSMYLCASREIAEAFFGQGTRLTVV.

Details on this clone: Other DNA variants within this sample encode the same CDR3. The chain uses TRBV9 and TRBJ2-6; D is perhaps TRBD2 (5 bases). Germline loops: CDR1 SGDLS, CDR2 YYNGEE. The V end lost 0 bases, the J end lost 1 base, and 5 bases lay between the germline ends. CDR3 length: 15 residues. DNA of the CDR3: TGTGCCAGCAGCGTAGGAGGGTCTGGGGCCAACGTCCTGACTTTC. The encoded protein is CASSVGGSGANVLTF.

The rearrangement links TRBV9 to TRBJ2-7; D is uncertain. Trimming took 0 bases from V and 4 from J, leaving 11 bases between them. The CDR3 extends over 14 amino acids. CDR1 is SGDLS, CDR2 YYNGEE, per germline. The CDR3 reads CASSVEAAPYEQYF. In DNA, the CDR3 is TGTGCCAGCAGCGTAGAGGCTGCCCCATACGAGCAGTACTTC.

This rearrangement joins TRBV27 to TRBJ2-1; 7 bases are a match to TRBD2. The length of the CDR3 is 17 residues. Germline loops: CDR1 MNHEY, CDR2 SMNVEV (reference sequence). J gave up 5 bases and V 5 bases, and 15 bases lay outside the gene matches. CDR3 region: CASSTYTGLGNNNEQFF. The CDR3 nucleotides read TGTGCCAGCAGTACATATACCGGACTAGGCAATAACAATGAGCAGTTCTTC.

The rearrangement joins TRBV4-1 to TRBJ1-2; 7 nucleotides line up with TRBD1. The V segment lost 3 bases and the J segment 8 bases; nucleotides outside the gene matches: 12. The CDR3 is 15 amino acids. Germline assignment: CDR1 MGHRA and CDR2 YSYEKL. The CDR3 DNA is TGCGCCAGCAGCCAGCCGACAGGGAGGGTTAAAGGCTACACCTTC. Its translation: CASSQPTGRVKGYTF.

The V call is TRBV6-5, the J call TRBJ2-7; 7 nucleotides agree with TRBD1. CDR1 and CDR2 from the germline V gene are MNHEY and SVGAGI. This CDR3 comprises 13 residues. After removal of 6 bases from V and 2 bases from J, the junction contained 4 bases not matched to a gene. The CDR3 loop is CASRRQGPYEQYF. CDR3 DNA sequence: TGTGCCAGCAGAAGACAGGGACCCTACGAGCAGTACTTC.

The DNA for the CDR3 is TGCAGCGTTGAAGATACGGGAGGGTATGGCTACACCTTC. Encoded protein: CSVEDTGGYGYTF. The rearrangement links TRBV29-1 to TRBJ1-2, with no clear D. The germline V gene has CDR1 SQVTM and CDR2 ANQGSEA. With 0 bases removed from V and 5 bases from J, the gap between germline ends came to 10 bases. This CDR3 has 13 residues.

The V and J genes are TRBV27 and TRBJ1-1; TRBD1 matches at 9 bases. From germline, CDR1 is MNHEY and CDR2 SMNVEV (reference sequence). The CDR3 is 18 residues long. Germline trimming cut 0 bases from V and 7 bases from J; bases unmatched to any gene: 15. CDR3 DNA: TGTGCCAGCAGTTTATCGGTTCCATACACAGGGGGCCGGGGTGAAGCTTTCTTT. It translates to CASSLSVPYTGGRGEAFF.

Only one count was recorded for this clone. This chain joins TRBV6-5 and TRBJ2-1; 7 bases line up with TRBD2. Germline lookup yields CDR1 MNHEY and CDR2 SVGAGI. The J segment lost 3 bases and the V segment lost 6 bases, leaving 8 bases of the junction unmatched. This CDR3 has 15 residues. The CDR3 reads CASSQSGARYNEQFF. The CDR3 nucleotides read TGTGCCAGCAGCCAGAGCGGGGCCCGCTACAATGAGCAGTTCTTC.

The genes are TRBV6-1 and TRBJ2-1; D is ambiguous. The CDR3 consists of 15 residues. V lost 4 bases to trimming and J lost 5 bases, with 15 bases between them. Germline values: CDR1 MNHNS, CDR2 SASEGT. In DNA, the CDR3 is TGTGCCAGCAGTGCCACCCTATGGGGTGACAATGAGCAGTTCTTC. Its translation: CASSATLWGDNEQFF.

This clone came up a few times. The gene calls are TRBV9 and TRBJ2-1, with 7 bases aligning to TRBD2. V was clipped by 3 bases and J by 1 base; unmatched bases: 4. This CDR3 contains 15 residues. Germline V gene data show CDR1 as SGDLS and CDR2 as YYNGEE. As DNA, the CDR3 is TGTGCCAGCAGCGATAGCGGGCCTTCCTACAATGAGCAGTTCTTC. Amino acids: CASSDSGPSYNEQFF. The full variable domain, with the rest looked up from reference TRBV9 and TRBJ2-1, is DSGVTQTPKHLITATGQRVTLRCSPRSGDLSVYWYQQSLDQGLQFLIQYYNGEERAKGNILERFSAQQFPDLHSELNLSSLELGDSALYFCASSDSGPSYNEQFFGPGTRLTVL.

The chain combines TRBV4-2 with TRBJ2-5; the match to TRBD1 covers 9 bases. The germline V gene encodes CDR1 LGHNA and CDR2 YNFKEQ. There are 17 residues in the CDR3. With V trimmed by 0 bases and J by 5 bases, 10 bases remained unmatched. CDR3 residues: CASSQERGQGFWETQYF. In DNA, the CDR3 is TGTGCCAGCAGCCAAGAACGGGGACAGGGTTTTTGGGAGACCCAGTACTTC.

CDR3 region: CATLQCLAGDGDTQYF. DNA of the CDR3: TGCGCCACCCTGCAGTGCCTAGCGGGAGATGGAGATACGCAGTATTTT. This chain uses TRBV10-1 with TRBJ2-3; 10 bases match TRBD2. This CDR3 has 16 amino acids. Trimming cost V 10 bases and J 5 bases; bases outside gene matches: 15. The germline V gene has CDR1 WNHNN and CDR2 SYGVQD (reference sequence).

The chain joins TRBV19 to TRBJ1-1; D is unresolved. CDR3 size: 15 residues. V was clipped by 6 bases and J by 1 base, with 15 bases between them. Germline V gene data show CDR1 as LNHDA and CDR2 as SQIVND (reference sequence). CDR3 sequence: CASSGWQKGNTEAFF. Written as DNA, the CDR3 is TGTGCCAGTAGCGGCTGGCAGAAAGGGAACACTGAAGCTTTCTTT.